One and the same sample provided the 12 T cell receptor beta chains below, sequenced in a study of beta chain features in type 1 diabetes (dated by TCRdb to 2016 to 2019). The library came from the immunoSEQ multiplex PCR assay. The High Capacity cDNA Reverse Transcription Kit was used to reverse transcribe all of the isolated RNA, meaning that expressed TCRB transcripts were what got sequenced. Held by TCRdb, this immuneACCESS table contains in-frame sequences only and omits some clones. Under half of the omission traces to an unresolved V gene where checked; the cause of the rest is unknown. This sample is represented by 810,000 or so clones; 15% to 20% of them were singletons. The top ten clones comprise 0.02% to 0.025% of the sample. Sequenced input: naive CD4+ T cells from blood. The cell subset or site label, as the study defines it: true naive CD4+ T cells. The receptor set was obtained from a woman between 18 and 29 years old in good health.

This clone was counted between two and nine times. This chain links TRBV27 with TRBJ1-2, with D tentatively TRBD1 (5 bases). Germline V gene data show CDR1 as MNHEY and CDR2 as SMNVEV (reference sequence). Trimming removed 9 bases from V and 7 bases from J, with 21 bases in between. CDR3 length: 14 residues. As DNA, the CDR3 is TGTGCCAGTAGAGATAGGGACGGCTGGCGTGGCTACACCTTC. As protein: CASRDRDGWRGYTF.

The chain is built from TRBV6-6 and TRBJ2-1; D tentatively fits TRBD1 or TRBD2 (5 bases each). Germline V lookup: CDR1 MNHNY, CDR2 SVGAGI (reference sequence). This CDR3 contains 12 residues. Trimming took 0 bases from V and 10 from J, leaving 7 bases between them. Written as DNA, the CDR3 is TGTGCCAGCAGTTACTCGGGGGACGAGCAGTTCTTC. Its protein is CASSYSGDEQFF.

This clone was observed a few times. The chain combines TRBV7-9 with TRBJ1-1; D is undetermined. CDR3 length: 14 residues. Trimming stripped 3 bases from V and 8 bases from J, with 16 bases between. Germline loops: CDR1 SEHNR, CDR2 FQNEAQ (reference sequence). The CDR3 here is CASSFSVTKGEAFF. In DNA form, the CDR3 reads TGTGCCAGCAGCTTCTCCGTGACTAAGGGCGAAGCTTTCTTT.

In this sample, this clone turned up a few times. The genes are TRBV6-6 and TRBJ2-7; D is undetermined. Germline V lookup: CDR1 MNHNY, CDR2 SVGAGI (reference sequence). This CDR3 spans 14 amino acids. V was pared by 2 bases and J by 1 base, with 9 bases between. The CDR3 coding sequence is TGTGCCAGCAGTTACGCTGACATATCCTACGAGCAGTACTTC. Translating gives CASSYADISYEQYF.

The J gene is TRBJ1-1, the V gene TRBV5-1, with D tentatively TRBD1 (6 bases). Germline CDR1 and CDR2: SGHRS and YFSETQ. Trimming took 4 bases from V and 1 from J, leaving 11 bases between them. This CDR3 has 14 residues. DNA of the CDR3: TGCGCCAGCAGCCTCACGACAGGGAACACTGAAGCTTTCTTT. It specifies CASSLTTGNTEAFF.

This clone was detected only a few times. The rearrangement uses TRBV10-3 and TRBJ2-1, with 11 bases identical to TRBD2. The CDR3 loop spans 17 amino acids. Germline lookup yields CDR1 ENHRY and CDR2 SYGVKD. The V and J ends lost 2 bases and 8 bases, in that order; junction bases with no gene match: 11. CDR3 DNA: TGTGCCATCAGTGAGGCCATTTCTAGCGGGAGGCTCTATGAGCAGTTCTTC. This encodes CAISEAISSGRLYEQFF.

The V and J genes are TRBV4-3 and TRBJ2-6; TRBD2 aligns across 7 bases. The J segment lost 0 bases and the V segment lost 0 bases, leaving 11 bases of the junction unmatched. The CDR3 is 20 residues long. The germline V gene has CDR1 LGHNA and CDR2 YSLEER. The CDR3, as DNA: TGCGCCAGCAGCCAAGATCCCCCGAGAGCGGGGCCCTCTGGGGCCAACGTCCTGACTTTC. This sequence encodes CASSQDPPRAGPSGANVLTF.

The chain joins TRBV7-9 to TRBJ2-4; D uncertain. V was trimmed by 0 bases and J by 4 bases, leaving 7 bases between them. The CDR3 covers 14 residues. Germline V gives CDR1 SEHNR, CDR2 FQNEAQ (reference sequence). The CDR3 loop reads CASSLAPAKNIQYF. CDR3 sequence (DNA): TGTGCCAGCAGCTTAGCACCAGCGAAAAACATTCAGTACTTC.

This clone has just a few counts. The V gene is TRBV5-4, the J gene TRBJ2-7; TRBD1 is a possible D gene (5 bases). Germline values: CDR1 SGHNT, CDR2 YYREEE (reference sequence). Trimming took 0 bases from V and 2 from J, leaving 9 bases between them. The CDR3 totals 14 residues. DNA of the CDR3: TGTGCCAGCAGCTTGGTGGGGCACACCTACGAGCAGTACTTC. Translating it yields CASSLVGHTYEQYF.

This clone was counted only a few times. CDR3 protein: CSVGRGTSGGNEQFF. The CDR3 nucleotides are TGCAGCGTTGGCCGCGGGACTAGCGGGGGCAATGAGCAGTTCTTC. This rearrangement joins TRBV29-1 to TRBJ2-1, with 14 bases lining up with TRBD2. The germline V gene has CDR1 SQVTM and CDR2 ANQGSEA. V lost 4 bases and J lost 6; bases outside the gene matches: 5. The CDR3 is 15 amino acids.

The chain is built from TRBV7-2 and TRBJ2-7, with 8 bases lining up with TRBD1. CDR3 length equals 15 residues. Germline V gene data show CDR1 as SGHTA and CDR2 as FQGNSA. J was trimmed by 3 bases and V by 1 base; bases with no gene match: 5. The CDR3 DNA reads TGTGCCAGCAGCTTAGAGGACAGGGTACACTACGAGCAGTACTTC. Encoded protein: CASSLEDRVHYEQYF.

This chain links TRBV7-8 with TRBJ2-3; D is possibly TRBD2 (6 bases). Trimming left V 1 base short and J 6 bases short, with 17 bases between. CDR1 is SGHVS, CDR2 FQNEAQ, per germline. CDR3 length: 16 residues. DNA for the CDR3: TGTGCCAGCAGCTTAGTAGGGGCGGGACTTGGGGATACGCAGTATTTT. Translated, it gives CASSLVGAGLGDTQYF.